This T cell receptor (beta chain) comes out of a study of blood T cell repertoires in COVID-19. Looking at the study overall: Material from acute and convalescent COVID-19 was sourced from the United States, Italy and Spain.

This CDR3 is 14 amino acids long. CDR1 is LNHNV and CDR2 is YYDKDF in the germline V gene (reference sequence). V lost 0 bases, J lost 3 bases, and 8 bases lay in between. Source study methods: The authors estimated nucleated cell counts from reference gene primer amplification. Clones were sequenced by immunoSEQ multiplex PCR, and TCRdb holds only the in-frame ones, with some missing. The V and J calls and clone size are taken from that table; D and trimming were inferred from the DNA. The sample includes about 240,000 clones, about 86% of them seen just once. Each participant's cohort was designated according to participant-reported clinical history.

The TCR sequence derives from a woman in her thirties or forties with acute COVID-19. The source material was PBMCs or T cells enriched from blood (not recorded which). This chain joins TRBV15 and TRBJ1-2; D remains unclear. Here the CDR3 reads CATSRDLLDYGYTF. In DNA form, the CDR3 reads TGTGCCACCAGCAGAGACTTATTAGACTATGGCTACACCTTC.